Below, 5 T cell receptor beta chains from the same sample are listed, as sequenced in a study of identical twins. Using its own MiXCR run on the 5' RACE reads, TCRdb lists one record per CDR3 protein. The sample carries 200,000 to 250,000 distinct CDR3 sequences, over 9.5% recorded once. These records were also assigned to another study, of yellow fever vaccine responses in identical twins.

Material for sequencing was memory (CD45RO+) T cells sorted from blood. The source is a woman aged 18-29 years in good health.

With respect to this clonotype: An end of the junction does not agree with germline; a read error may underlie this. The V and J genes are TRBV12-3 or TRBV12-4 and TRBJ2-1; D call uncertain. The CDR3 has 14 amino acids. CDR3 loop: CASSLAFSGNEKFF. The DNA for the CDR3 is TGTGCCAGCAGTTTAGCGTTTTCTGGTAATGAGAAGTTCTTC.

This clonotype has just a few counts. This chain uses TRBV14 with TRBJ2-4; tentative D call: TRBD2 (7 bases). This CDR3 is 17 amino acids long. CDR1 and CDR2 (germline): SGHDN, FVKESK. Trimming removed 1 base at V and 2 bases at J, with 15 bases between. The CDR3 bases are TGTGCCAGCAGCCAAGTTACGGGGGGCCGTTCCAAAAACATTCAGTACTTC. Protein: CASSQVTGGRSKNIQYF. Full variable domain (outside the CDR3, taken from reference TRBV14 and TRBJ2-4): EAGVTQFPSHSVIEKGQTVTLRCDPISGHDNLYWYRRVMGKEIKFLLHFVKESKQDESGMPNNRFLAERTGGTYSTLKVQPAELEDSGVYFCASSQVTGGRSKNIQYFGAGTRLSVL.

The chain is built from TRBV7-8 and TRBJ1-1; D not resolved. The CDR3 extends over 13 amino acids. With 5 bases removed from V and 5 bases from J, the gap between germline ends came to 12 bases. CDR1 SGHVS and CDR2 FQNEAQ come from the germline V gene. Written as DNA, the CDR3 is TGTGCCAGCAGCCCTGACAAGAGTACTGAAGCTTTCTTT. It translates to CASSPDKSTEAFF.

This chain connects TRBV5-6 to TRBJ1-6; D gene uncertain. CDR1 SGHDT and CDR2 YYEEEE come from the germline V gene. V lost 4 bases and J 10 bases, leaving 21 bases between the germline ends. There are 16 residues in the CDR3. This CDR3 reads CASSPAQVPSYSPLHF. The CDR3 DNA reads TGTGCCAGCAGCCCAGCCCAGGTCCCGTCCTACTCACCCCTCCACTTT.

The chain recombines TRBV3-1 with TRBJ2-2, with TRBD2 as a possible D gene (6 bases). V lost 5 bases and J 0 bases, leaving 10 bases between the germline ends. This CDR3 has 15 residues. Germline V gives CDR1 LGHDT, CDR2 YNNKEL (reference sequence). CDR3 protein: CASSYRLANTGELFF. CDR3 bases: TGTGCCAGCAGCTACCGACTAGCGAACACCGGGGAGCTGTTTTTT.